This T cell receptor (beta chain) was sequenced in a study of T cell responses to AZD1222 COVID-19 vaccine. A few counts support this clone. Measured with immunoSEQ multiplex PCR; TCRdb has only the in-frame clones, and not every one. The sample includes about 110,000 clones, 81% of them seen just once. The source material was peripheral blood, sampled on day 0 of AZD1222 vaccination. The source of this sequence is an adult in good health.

This chain's CDR3 is CASRGSGRGESTDTQYF. CDR3 nucleotide sequence: TGCGCCAGCAGGGGTAGCGGGAGAGGGGAAAGCACAGATACGCAGTATTTT. The gene calls are TRBV5-1 and TRBJ2-3; 9 nucleotides line up with TRBD2. Per the germline V gene, CDR1 is SGHRS and CDR2 is YFSETQ. This CDR3 is built from 17 residues. V was pared by 5 bases and J by 0 bases, with 10 bases of the junction left unmatched.